This record looks at one TCR beta chain sequence and its context. The data originate from a study of Ad26.COV2.S vaccination and SARS-CoV-2 variants. Study context: Participants got Ad26.COV2.S intramuscularly, once or twice 56 days apart.

Only in-frame clones appear in the TCRdb table, and some are missing; sequencing was by immunoSEQ multiplex PCR. Of 440,000 or so clones in the sample, around 90% were seen once. Sample treatment: about 20 received Ad26.COV2.S at low or high dose, single or two shots; five or six received placebo; per-sample allocation not given. The investigators took samples on day 63 after the first vaccine or placebo injection. The germline V gene encodes CDR1 GTSNPN and CDR2 SVGIG (reference sequence). CDR3 length equals 15 residues. The V and J ends lost 1 base and 10 bases respectively, with 22 bases between them.

This chain connects TRBV30 to TRBJ1-1; the D gene is possibly TRBD1 (6 bases). Here the sequenced sample was peripheral blood, taken in a trial of Ad26.COV2.S vaccine versus placebo. The TCR was taken from a person aged 18-60 years who received the Ad26.COV2.S COVID-19 vaccine or a placebo. The CDR3 loop reads CAWSEAGVLKVPAFF. DNA of the CDR3: TGTGCCTGGAGTGAGGCAGGGGTTTTGAAGGTGCCAGCTTTCTTT.